This TCR beta chain was sequenced in a study of CD8+ T cells in alopecia areata listed by TCRdb under 2018. Context from the whole study: The treated patients, all with moderate-to-severe alopecia areata, were enrolled in an open-label pilot trial of oral tofacitinib given at 5 to 10 mg twice daily. RNA was obtained with the PAXgene miRNA kit for fixed scalp, the miRNeasy kit for PBMCs, and the RNeasy kit for mouse skin. TCRbeta CDR3 regions were amplified by immunoSEQ multiplex PCR using 35 Vbeta forward and 13 Jbeta reverse primers. Patients received tofacitinib for 6 to 18 months and were then followed off drug for 6 months to check for delayed response and recurrence. In both human patients and the C3H/HeJ mouse model, the study applied high-throughput TCRbeta sequencing to look at T cell clonal expansion in alopecia areata. Biopsies were taken from tofacitinib-treated patients at baseline and again at 4 and 24 weeks into treatment, and several of those patients also had a later scalp biopsy. Scalp clonality was compared across normal scalp (n=4), patchy alopecia areata scalp (n=8), and alopecia totalis/universalis scalp (n=8). On the human side, TCRbeta sequencing was run on scalp tissue and on sorted CD4+ and CD8+ peripheral blood T cells from healthy controls and from alopecia areata patients with either patchy or totalis/universalis disease. General findings and caveats noted by the study authors: Compared with normal scalp, lesional scalp had higher clonality and more expanded CD8+ clones, particularly in alopecia totalis/universalis, a pattern that suggests antigenic drive. Unlike mouse skin, where gammadelta T cells dominate, normal human skin contains resident alphabeta T cells that get sequenced too, which complicates analysis of the scalp TCR repertoire. Shared TCR sequences between patients were less evident than in mice, which may be partly attributable to HLA diversity in the patient population.

Library construction relied on the immunoSEQ multiplex PCR assay. To provide template for TCR sequencing, every sample had RNA extracted and reverse transcribed into cDNA. First-strand cDNA was synthesized using SuperScript III with a 2:1 mix of oligo-dT and random hexamers. A synthetic immune receptor repertoire was used to gauge amplification bias, and whatever bias remained was removed computationally. As for how the authors treated the data: Raw reads were preprocessed to remove errors, and CDR3 was defined by IMGT conventions from the conserved cysteine to phenylalanine. To get clonality, Shannon entropy was normalized by log2 of the number of productive unique TCRs and the result was subtracted from 1. CD4 or CD8 identity of scalp clones was inferred by cross-referencing scalp TCRbeta sequences with sorted blood CD4 and CD8 repertoires. Held by TCRdb, this immuneACCESS table contains in-frame sequences only and omits some clones. Under half of the omission traces to an unresolved V gene where checked; the cause of the rest is unknown. V, J and clone size derive from that table, while D and trimming were established from the DNA sequence. This sample has some 150,000 clones in its table, and 40% to 65% of those were observed once. The ten top clones hold just under 20% of the sample.

The label giving this sample's time point can be read as: baseline before oral tofacitinib. From alopecia areata patients, peripheral blood was collected along with lesional scalp punch biopsies. After PBMCs were isolated by density centrifugation and stained for CD3, CD4 and CD8, a FACSAria was used to sort CD4+ and CD8+ T cells. With regard to this clone: Its target antigen remains unknown. Base qualities are not recorded, but no much larger clone differs from it by a single base.

Sequences PRHDT (CDR1) and FYEKMQ (CDR2) are obtained from the germline V gene (reference sequence). The CDR3 sequence holds 15 residues, the cysteine and phenylalanine included. CDR3 DNA is the only sequence kept; it has 45 bases, read in frame from the first base. Trimming leaves V shorter by 1 base and J shorter by 6 bases, with the junction holding 3 bases beyond the gene matches. The chain is assembled from TRBV13 and TRBJ1-2; TRBD1 lines up with 12 middle nucleotides. The source material was CD8+ T cells sorted from blood, sampled at week 0. The receptor was isolated from a human donor with alopecia areata. The nucleotides are TGTGCCAGCAGCTTAGAGGGACAGGGGGCAGATGGCTACACCTTC. This sequence encodes CASSLEGQGADGYTF.